Below, 28 T cell receptor beta chains from the same sample are listed, as sequenced in a study of T cells in Graves' hyperthyroidism and ophthalmopathy (dated by TCRdb to about 2019). Library construction relied on multiplex PCR. TCRdb names Illumina HiSeq 2000 as the instrument used. The TCR beta CDR3 regions were amplified from the RNA transcripts. The TCR CDR3 was subjected to a first round of RT-PCR using the HTBI primer set and the Qiagen OneStep RT-PCR kit. The public reads were run again by TCRdb, first through fastp at Q25 and then through MiXCR, and only productive beta chains were kept. All rows with the same CDR3 protein become a single entry with the most common DNA and genes. Within this sample are 500,000 to 600,000 distinct CDR3 sequences, with 46% of them counted one time only. The ten largest clones take up about 8.3% of the sample. The sample comprised peripheral blood or thyroid tissue (not recorded which). The receptor set was obtained from a woman aged 18-30 years with Graves' hyperthyroidism.

V and J are TRBV5-1 and TRBJ2-5; TRBD1 matches at 9 bases. The CDR3 covers 16 residues. CDR1 and CDR2 (germline): SGHRS, YFSETQ. Trimming removed 4 bases from V and 5 bases from J; junction bases left unmatched: 12. CDR3 nucleotides: TGCGCCAGCAGCCCGGCGCGGGACAGGGTTGCGGAGACCCAGTACTTC. Amino acids: CASSPARDRVAETQYF.

The V call is TRBV7-3, the J call TRBJ1-4; 9 positions agree with TRBD1. CDR1 and CDR2 from the germline V gene are SGHTA and FQGTGA. The CDR3 has 13 residues. V lost 5 bases and J lost 10; bases outside the gene matches: 5. The CDR3 loop is CASSQMGQGKLFF. CDR3 nucleotides: TGTGCCAGCAGCCAAATGGGACAGGGAAAACTGTTTTTT.

This clonotype was recorded at least ten times. This rearrangement joins TRBV29-1 to TRBJ1-1, with TRBD1 matching over 7 bases. There are 14 residues in the CDR3. Per the germline V gene, CDR1 is SQVTM and CDR2 is ANQGSEA. V was pared by 7 bases and J by 5 bases, with 13 bases of the junction left unmatched. CDR3 nucleotides: TGCAGCGCCCTTGCGAGGGGGCTTGGGACTGAAGCTTTCTTT. Its translation is CSALARGLGTEAFF. The variable domain in full, completed from reference TRBV29-1 and TRBJ1-1, reads SAVISQKPSRDICQRGTSLTIQCQVDSQVTMMFWYRQQPGQSLTLIATANQGSEATYESGFVIDKFPISRPNLTFSTLTVSNMSPEDSSIYLCSALARGLGTEAFFGQGTRLTVV.

Many counts were recorded for this clonotype. The chain couples TRBV4-1 to TRBJ2-7, with 9 bases identical to TRBD1. This CDR3 is 16 amino acids long. Germline CDR1 is MGHRA and CDR2 is YSYEKL. V dropped 2 bases and J dropped 4; count of bases not matched to a gene: 9. CDR3 DNA: TGCGCCAGCAGCCAATACCCCGGACAGGGGTTGTACGAGCAGTACTTC. It encodes CASSQYPGQGLYEQYF.

The rearrangement uses TRBV27 and TRBJ2-7; 11 nucleotides agree with TRBD2. The germline V gene has CDR1 MNHEY and CDR2 SMNVEV (reference sequence). Trimming cost V 3 bases and J 3 bases; bases outside gene matches: 4. The CDR3 extends over 15 amino acids. The CDR3 loop reads CASSFRLAGFYEQYF. CDR3 bases: TGTGCCAGCAGTTTCCGACTAGCGGGATTCTACGAGCAGTACTTC.

This chain joins TRBV29-1 and TRBJ2-1; 9 nucleotides match TRBD2. This CDR3 spans 11 amino acids. The V and J ends lost 7 bases and 7 bases, in that order; junction bases with no gene match: 2. Looked up from germline, CDR1 is SQVTM and CDR2 is ANQGSEA. As DNA, the CDR3 is TGCAGCGGAAGCGGGAGGAATGAGCAGTTCTTC. Encoded protein: CSGSGRNEQFF.

The V gene is TRBV7-2, the J gene TRBJ2-3; D uncertain. The CDR3 loop spans 14 amino acids. V dropped 1 base and J dropped 0 bases, with 5 bases sitting between them. From germline, CDR1 is SGHTA and CDR2 FQGNSA. The CDR3 spells CASSLVISTDTQYF. CDR3 sequence (DNA): TGTGCCAGCAGCTTAGTTATTAGCACAGATACGCAGTATTTT.

This clonotype was counted many times. This chain connects TRBV20-1 to TRBJ1-1; D not certain. CDR3 length: 11 amino acids. V was clipped by 4 bases and J by 1 base, with 4 bases between them. Germline loops: CDR1 DFQATT, CDR2 SNEGSKA (reference sequence). The CDR3: CSATANTEAFF. The CDR3 nucleotides are TGCAGTGCTACAGCGAACACTGAAGCTTTCTTT.

The CDR3 region is CAIRRSQGAINYGYTF. CDR3 DNA: TGTGCCATCAGACGAAGTCAGGGGGCAATTAACTATGGCTACACCTTC. The chain combines TRBV10-3 with TRBJ1-2, with 8 positions matching TRBD1. The J segment lost 1 base and the V segment lost 6 bases, leaving 10 bases of the junction unmatched. The length of the CDR3 is 16 residues. The germline gives CDR1 ENHRY, CDR2 SYGVKD.

In the case of this clonotype: A much larger clone sits a single nucleotide away, making a read error possible. Given the absence of the conserved phenylalanine or tryptophan at the CDR3 end, a read error is likely. V and J are TRBV7-9 and TRBJ1-5; no firm D call. The CDR3 contains 15 residues. Trimming shortened V by 2 bases and J by 0 bases, and 8 bases separated the two germline ends. The germline gives CDR1 SEHNR, CDR2 FQNEAQ (reference sequence). As DNA, the CDR3 is TGTGCCAGCAGCTTACAAGGAGATAGCAATCAGCCCCAGCATTTA. Translation gives CASSLQGDSNQPQHL.

The J gene is TRBJ1-2, the V gene TRBV9; 9 positions match TRBD1. V gave up 2 bases and J gave up 9 bases; unmatched junction bases: 14. The CDR3 covers 16 residues. The germline CDR1 and CDR2 sequences are SGDLS and YYNGEE. CDR3 amino acids: CASSVGDGQGIYSYTF. As DNA, the CDR3 is TGTGCCAGCAGCGTGGGGGACGGACAGGGGATTTATAGCTACACCTTC.

The CDR3 DNA sequence: TGTGCCACCAGCAAAAGACAGGGGGCTGGCTACACCTTC. Translating gives CATSKRQGAGYTF. The chain uses TRBV15 and TRBJ1-2; 10 positions match TRBD1. V was pared by 4 bases and J by 7 bases, with 3 bases of the junction left unmatched. CDR1 LNHNV and CDR2 YYDKDF come from the germline V gene (reference sequence). This CDR3 contains 13 residues.

Comments on this clonotype: The CDR3 ends on some other residue instead of the conserved phenylalanine or tryptophan, so this is likely a read error. The chain is built from TRBV6-1 and TRBJ2-7; 8 bases agree with TRBD2. The V segment lost 2 bases and the J segment 5 bases; nucleotides outside the gene matches: 8. Germline V CDR1 and CDR2: MNHNS, SASEGT. This CDR3 comprises 15 residues. The CDR3 sequence is CASSERSSGWDEQYL. The CDR3 region has the DNA TGTGCCAGCAGTGAAAGGTCTAGCGGGTGGGACGAGCAGTACCTC.

This clonotype was observed at least ten times. This chain joins TRBV6-1 and TRBJ1-1; D is unresolved. Germline assignment: CDR1 MNHNS and CDR2 SASEGT. V was pared by 7 bases and J by 9 bases, with 21 bases between. The CDR3 contains 14 residues. Here the CDR3 DNA reads TGTGCCAGCACCACCCTCTCCGACGGGTTGAAAGCTTTCTTT. This gives the protein CASTTLSDGLKAFF.

The chain joins TRBV5-1 to TRBJ1-1; the D is unclear. The CDR3 sequence is 14 residues long. Trimming shortened V by 4 bases and J by 5 bases, and 15 bases separated the two germline ends. The V gene's germline CDR1 is SGHRS and CDR2 YFSETQ. CDR3: CASSLYRVDTEAFF. The DNA for the CDR3 is TGCGCCAGCAGCCTGTACCGTGTCGATACTGAAGCTTTCTTT.

This clonotype came up many times. J is TRBJ1-1 and V is TRBV5-8; D call uncertain. The CDR3 has 15 amino acids. Germline V gene data show CDR1 as SGHTS and CDR2 as YDEGEE. Trimming shortened V by 0 bases and J by 5 bases, and 14 bases separated the two germline ends. Here the CDR3 DNA reads TGTGCCAGCAGCTTGGTTCGGGGAGGCGAGACTGAAGCTTTCTTT. Translated: CASSLVRGGETEAFF.

This clonotype was picked up many times. The DNA of the CDR3 is TGTGCCAGCAGTTTTGAGGGTCGCTACGAGCAGTACTTC. It yields the protein CASSFEGRYEQYF. V gene TRBV27 combines with J gene TRBJ2-7, with D possibly TRBD2 on 5 matching bases. Trimming stripped 3 bases from V and 3 bases from J, with 9 bases between. This CDR3 comprises 13 residues. Germline CDR1 is MNHEY and CDR2 is SMNVEV (reference sequence).

As DNA, the CDR3 is TGTGCCAGCAGTTACGGGGTAGGCACTGAAGCTTTCTTT. It yields the protein CASSYGVGTEAFF. The chain links TRBV6-5 to TRBJ1-1; D call uncertain. V lost 2 bases to trimming and J lost 4 bases, with 8 bases between them. CDR3 length: 13 residues. Germline V gene lookup returns CDR1 MNHEY and CDR2 SVGAGI.

In its sample, this clonotype was seen many times. The V and J genes are TRBV19 and TRBJ2-2; the match to TRBD1 covers 9 bases. CDR3 length equals 18 residues. Looked up from germline, CDR1 is LNHDA and CDR2 is SQIVND (reference sequence). J lost 0 bases, V lost 6 bases, and 11 bases had no gene match. CDR3 in DNA: TGTGCCAGTAGCCCGGGGGACAGGGTATTTTCGAACACCGGGGAGCTGTTTTTT. This translates into CASSPGDRVFSNTGELFF.

This clonotype was counted between two and nine times. This may be a read error: a much more frequent sequence differs by one nucleotide. This rearrangement joins TRBV7-9 to TRBJ1-1; D is unclear. CDR3 size: 11 residues. The germline gives CDR1 SEHNR, CDR2 FQNEAQ (reference sequence). V shed 8 bases and J shed 8 bases, with 12 bases lying between them. The DNA of the CDR3 is TGTGCCAGCGGCCAAGGGAGGGAAGCTTTCTTT. This encodes CASGQGREAFF.

The genes are TRBV29-1 and TRBJ1-1; D ambiguous. The CDR3 totals 14 residues. Trimming removed 8 bases at V and 1 base at J, with 17 bases between. The germline V gene has CDR1 SQVTM and CDR2 ANQGSEA. As DNA, the CDR3 is TGCAGCACTGTTGAAAGGTTCCCGAACACTGAAGCTTTCTTT. Its protein is CSTVERFPNTEAFF.

A few counts support this clonotype. This chain uses TRBV7-9 with TRBJ2-2; 11 bases align to TRBD1. CDR3 length: 16 residues. Trimming cost V 5 bases and J 4 bases; bases outside gene matches: 6. Germline CDR1 SEHNR, CDR2 FQNEAQ (reference sequence). The chain's CDR3 is CASSNQDRGLTGELFF. CDR3 DNA sequence: TGTGCCAGCAGCAACCAGGACAGGGGGCTCACCGGGGAGCTGTTTTTT.

The J gene is TRBJ2-7, the V gene TRBV14, with D tentatively TRBD1 (6 bases). The V gene's germline CDR1 is SGHDN and CDR2 FVKESK. There are 14 residues in the CDR3. The V end was cut by 2 bases, the J end by 3 bases, with 11 bases between. The DNA for the CDR3 is TGTGCCAGCAGCCAACGGGACATAGACTACGAGCAGTACTTC. It specifies CASSQRDIDYEQYF.

This clonotype was detected ten times or more. The chain has TRBV6-1 and TRBJ2-7; the D gene is possibly TRBD1 (6 bases). V was clipped by 6 bases and J by 3 bases, with 18 bases between them. The CDR3 is 15 amino acids. Germline V gene data show CDR1 as MNHNS and CDR2 as SASEGT. The CDR3 DNA is TGTGCCAGCAGCTTTAAACCCAACAGGGACTACGAGCAGTACTTC. Protein: CASSFKPNRDYEQYF.

Comment on this clonotype: Germline and junction disagree at one end, which may indicate a read error. This chain uses TRBV7-9 with TRBJ1-1; weak D call: TRBD1 (5 bases). The CDR3 runs to 14 residues. The V gene's germline CDR1 is SEHNR and CDR2 FQNEAQ (reference sequence). DNA for the CDR3: TGTGCCAGCAGCTTCCTGCAGGGTAACAATGAAGCTTTCTTT. This gives the protein CASSFLQGNNEAFF.

The rearrangement links TRBV6-1 to TRBJ2-5; no definite D call. CDR1 and CDR2 from the germline V gene are MNHNS and SASEGT. The V end was cut by 6 bases, the J end by 7 bases, with 9 bases between. The CDR3 length is 11 residues. The chain's CDR3 is CASRPPGTQYF. CDR3 in DNA: TGTGCCAGCAGGCCGCCAGGGACCCAGTACTTC.

This clonotype has a count of ten or more. This rearrangement joins TRBV12-3 or TRBV12-4 to TRBJ1-1, with D unresolved. V was shortened by 4 bases and J by 5 bases, with 11 bases between the two germline ends. This CDR3 has 13 amino acids. The chain's CDR3 is CASSSPSRTEAFF. DNA of the CDR3: TGTGCCAGCAGTTCGCCCAGCAGGACTGAAGCTTTCTTT.

The chain carries TRBV15 and TRBJ1-2, with D uncertain. V was shortened by 3 bases and J by 10 bases, with 9 bases between the two germline ends. The length of the CDR3 is 11 residues. Per the germline V gene, CDR1 is LNHNV and CDR2 is YYDKDF (reference sequence). The CDR3 region has the DNA TGTGCCACCAGCAGGGCCAGCGCCTACACCTTC. Translation: CATSRASAYTF.